Listed below are T cell receptor beta chains from one sample, sequenced in a study of T-cell reconstitution after alpha-beta-depleted transplantation in children. TCRdb used MiXCR to reprocess the PCR reads, holding one entry per CDR3 protein. Of hundreds of thousands of distinct CDR3 sequences listed, roughly a tenth are singletons. The sequenced sample was PBMCs, obtained before TCRalphabeta/CD19-depleted stem cell transplant. Receptors were obtained from a child less than two years old with acute myeloid leukemia, due to receive a stem cell transplant. Both conserved end residues are part of each CDR3. D genes are given only for firm matches. Expanded clones get a size class; other rows say once, few or many, or leave the size out.

CDR3nt | CDR3aa | v_gene | d_gene | j_gene | abundance
TGTGCCAGCAGCGTCCAGGACAGGGGCTATACCGGGGAGCTGTTTTTT | CASSVQDRGYTGELFF | TRBV9 | TRBD1 | TRBJ2-2 | many
TGTGCCAGCGGGACTAGCATCATATACGAGCAGTACTTC | CASGTSIIYEQYF | TRBV27 | TRBD2 | TRBJ2-7 | NA
TGCAGTACACTAGCGGGAGGGCCCAATGAGCAGTTCTTC | CSTLAGGPNEQFF | TRBV20-1 | TRBD2 | TRBJ2-1 | many
TGTGCCATCGGGACTAGCGGGAGGTACGAGCAGTACTTC | CAIGTSGRYEQYF | TRBV10-3 | TRBD2 | TRBJ2-7 | many
TGTGCCAGCGGGACACAGGGGCCTTGGGAAAAACTGTTTTTT | CASGTQGPWEKLFF | TRBV2 | TRBD1 | TRBJ1-4 | many
TGCAGTGCTTCACTAGTCCGGCGGGGCGAGCAGTACTTC | CSASLVRRGEQYF | TRBV20-1 | NA | TRBJ2-7 | many
TGTGCCAGCAGCCGGGGGGGCCAAGGCTACACCTTC | CASSRGGQGYTF | TRBV6-1 | NA | TRBJ1-2 | few
TGCAGCGTTGCGGGAGTAAACAATGAGCAGTTCTTC | CSVAGVNNEQFF | TRBV29-1 | NA | TRBJ2-1 | many
TGTGCCAGCAGTTTAAGGGGGGCCAAAGGAGAGCAGTACTTC | CASSLRGAKGEQYF | TRBV27 | NA | TRBJ2-7 | NA
TGTGCCAGCAGCTGGTATACGGGAAACAATGAGCAGTTCTTC | CASSWYTGNNEQFF | TRBV11-3 | NA | TRBJ2-1 | NA
TGTGCCAGCTTCGGGACTAGCGGGATGAGGAATGAGCAGTTCTTC | CASFGTSGMRNEQFF | TRBV12-3/TRBV12-4 | TRBD2 | TRBJ2-1 | many
TGTGCCAGCAGCCAAGGGGGGGGCTTTGGCTACACCTTC | CASSQGGGFGYTF | TRBV7-2 | NA | TRBJ1-2 | many
TGCGCCAGCAGCTTGGACAGCGAGCAGTTCTTC | CASSLDSEQFF | TRBV5-1 | NA | TRBJ2-1 | many
TGTGCCAGCAGTGCCGGGGACATTTCCACCTACGAGCAGTACTTC | CASSAGDISTYEQYF | TRBV12-3/TRBV12-4 | NA | TRBJ2-7 | many
TGTGCCAGCTCTCTGGATCAGTCTGGGGCCAACGTCCTGACTTTC | CASSLDQSGANVLTF | TRBV18 | NA | TRBJ2-6 | NA
TGTGCCAGCAGCCCCACACTGAGCTCTCGAGAGACCCAGTACTTC | CASSPTLSSRETQYF | TRBV7-2 | NA | TRBJ2-5 | many
TGTGCCAGCAGCCATAATAGGAACACTGAAGCTTTCTTT | CASSHNRNTEAFF | TRBV5-5 | NA | TRBJ1-1 | NA
TGTGCCAGCAGTTACGCTAGCGCAAGCTCCTACGAGCAGTACTTC | CASSYASASSYEQYF | TRBV6-5 | NA | TRBJ2-7 | many
TGTGCCTCCGGCCGGTGGGCTCGGAGGGATAGGGATACGCAGTATTTT | CASGRWARRDRDTQYF | TRBV13 | NA | TRBJ2-3 | many
TGCAGTGCTAGCGGAGTGTACGAGCAGTACTTC | CSASGVYEQYF | TRBV20-1 | NA | TRBJ2-7 | many
TGCAGCCTTGCTAAGGGGGGGAACACTGAAGCTTTCTTT | CSLAKGGNTEAFF | TRBV29-1 | NA | TRBJ1-1 | many
TGTGCCATCCAGGGAGGGCCAAATGGTTTTGAGCAGTTCTTC | CAIQGGPNGFEQFF | TRBV10-3 | TRBD2 | TRBJ2-1 | many
TGTGCCAGCAGCTTAAGGGGACCGGAGCAGTTCTTC | CASSLRGPEQFF | TRBV11-3 | NA | TRBJ2-1 | many
TGCAGCGTGGGACTCCGAGACCTCTATGGCTACACCTTC | CSVGLRDLYGYTF | TRBV29-1 | NA | TRBJ1-2 | many
TGTGCCAGCAGCCCACATGCGGGTTGGGAGACCCAGTACTTC | CASSPHAGWETQYF | TRBV7-6 | NA | TRBJ2-5 | many
TGCGCCAGCAGCTTTTGGGGCTTTGAGCAGTTCTTC | CASSFWGFEQFF | TRBV5-1 | NA | TRBJ2-1 | many
TGTGCCAGCAGTTTACCCGGACTAGCGGGAAGGCAGTTCTTC | CASSLPGLAGRQFF | TRBV12-3/TRBV12-4 | TRBD2 | TRBJ2-1 | many
TGCGCCAGCAGCTCACTAACTATACTGACTGGGGCAGCCTACAATGAGCAGTTCTTC | CASSSLTILTGAAYNEQFF | TRBV5-1 | NA | TRBJ2-1 | many
TGCAGTGCAGAAAAAGGACTAGCGGGAGGGGGGTACAATGAGCAGTTCTTC | CSAEKGLAGGGYNEQFF | TRBV20-1 | TRBD2 | TRBJ2-1 | many
TGTGCCAGCAGCTTACCCAGGGGATGGAACACCGGGGAGCTGTTTTTT | CASSLPRGWNTGELFF | TRBV11-2 | NA | TRBJ2-2 | many
TGTGCCAGCAGTCTCCAGCAGGGAGACATTCAGTACTTC | CASSLQQGDIQYF | TRBV12-3/TRBV12-4 | NA | TRBJ2-4 | many
TGTGCCAGTAGTACCTCTGGACAGCAAGAGACCCAGTACTTC | CASSTSGQQETQYF | TRBV19 | NA | TRBJ2-5 | many
TGTGCCAGCAGACAGGGAAGGGGCACAGATACGCAGTATTTT | CASRQGRGTDTQYF | TRBV7-2 | NA | TRBJ2-3 | many
TGTGCCAGCAGCACTCACTCCCTTTCCTACAATGAGCAGTTCTTC | CASSTHSLSYNEQFF | TRBV4-2 | NA | TRBJ2-1 | many
TGTGCCAGCAGCTTTACTAGCGGGACCTACGAGCAGTACTTC | CASSFTSGTYEQYF | TRBV7-2 | TRBD2 | TRBJ2-7 | many
TGTGCCACCAGTGAGGGTACAGGGACGGGATACACCGGGGAGCTGTTTTTT | CATSEGTGTGYTGELFF | TRBV24-1 | NA | TRBJ2-2 | many
TGCTGCGGGGGCGGGGCAGGGGGCCGCTCCTACGAGCAGTACTTC | CCGGGAGGRSYEQYF | TRBV20-1 | NA | TRBJ2-7 | NA
TGTGCCAGCAGTTACTCCCTTAAGACAGGCGTGAAGGAGCAGTACTTC | CASSYSLKTGVKEQYF | TRBV6-2/TRBV6-3 | NA | TRBJ2-7 | many
TGTGCCAGCCAAACTAGCGGCAGAATGAACACCGGGGAGCTGTTTTTT | CASQTSGRMNTGELFF | TRBV13 | TRBD2 | TRBJ2-2 | few
TGTGCCAGCAGTCCAGGGTGGGATAGCAATCAGCCCCAGCATTTT | CASSPGWDSNQPQHF | TRBV6-5 | NA | TRBJ1-5 | many
TGTGCCAGCAGCCCCTTTGGTAGTATGAACACTGAAGCTTTCTTT | CASSPFGSMNTEAFF | TRBV11-2 | NA | TRBJ1-1 | many
TGCGCCAGCAGCAACCTCAGGGGACGGTCTGAAGCTTTCTTT | CASSNLRGRSEAFF | TRBV5-1 | NA | TRBJ1-1 | many
TGTGCCAGTAGTTGGGGCAGGGTTGGACAGCCCCAGCATTTT | CASSWGRVGQPQHF | TRBV19 | NA | TRBJ1-5 | NA
TGCAGCGTAGGGACAGGGAGAGAGACCCAGTACTTC | CSVGTGRETQYF | TRBV29-1 | TRBD1 | TRBJ2-5 | NA
TGCAGCGTTGTAGGGAGCGGGGGAAACATTCAGTACTTC | CSVVGSGGNIQYF | TRBV29-1 | TRBD2 | TRBJ2-4 | NA
TGTGCCAGTTGGACAGAGGGATACAATGAGCAGTTCTTC | CASWTEGYNEQFF | TRBV19 | NA | TRBJ2-1 | many
TGTGCCACCGGGCGGGGGGACACAACTAATGAAAAACTGTTTTTT | CATGRGDTTNEKLFF | TRBV15 | NA | TRBJ1-4 | NA
TGCAGCGCCGGACACCCCAGCGAGCAGTTCTTC | CSAGHPSEQFF | TRBV29-1 | NA | TRBJ2-1 | many
TGTGCCAGCAGGGAGGGGCTAGGGATTTCAAACACTGAAGCTTTCTTT | CASREGLGISNTEAFF | TRBV25-1 | NA | TRBJ1-1 | many
TGCGACAGCACCTTCACGACGGGAGAAGAGACCCAGTACTTC | CDSTFTTGEETQYF | TRBV5-1 | NA | TRBJ2-5 | NA
TGTGCCAGCAGCCCGCGGTCGGGCGGGTCCTACAATGAGCAGTTCTTC | CASSPRSGGSYNEQFF | TRBV28 | NA | TRBJ2-1 | NA
TGTGCCATCAGTGAGTCGCCTAGCCAAGAGTACTTC | CAISESPSQEYF | TRBV10-3 | NA | TRBJ2-7 | many
TGTGCCAGCAGCTTAGCTCAGGACACCGGGGAGCTGTTTTTT | CASSLAQDTGELFF | TRBV11-1 | NA | TRBJ2-2 | many